This TCR beta chain is from a study of T cells in Graves' hyperthyroidism and ophthalmopathy. Points from the study as a whole: Ophthalmopathy was predicted by the model a median of 6.5 months ahead of onset.

The trim removed 6 bases at V and 4 bases at J, leaving 4 bases unmatched. This CDR3 spans 13 amino acids. Germline loops: CDR1 GTSNPN, CDR2 SVGIG (reference sequence). What was amplified from RNA transcripts were TCR beta CDR3 regions. The TCR CDR3 first-round RT-PCR relied on the HTBI primer set. One entry per CDR3 protein results from TCRdb running MiXCR on the multiplex PCR reads. The repertoire includes roughly 600,000 distinct CDR3 sequences, 14% of them detected once, and around 13% sits in the top ten. Any patient presenting with uncontrolled infection, other autoimmune disease, pregnancy or lactation was left out. The authors took PBMCs from over 8.5 ml fresh peripheral blood. This clonotype has at least ten counts. Its antigen remains unidentified.

Sequenced input: blood. The V call is TRBV30, the J call TRBJ2-3; the match to TRBD2 covers 10 bases. This clonotype was sampled from a woman in her forties or fifties with Graves' ophthalmopathy. The CDR3 DNA sequence: TGTGCCTGCATAGCGGGAGGTGCAGATACGCAGTATTTT. This sequence encodes CACIAGGADTQYF.